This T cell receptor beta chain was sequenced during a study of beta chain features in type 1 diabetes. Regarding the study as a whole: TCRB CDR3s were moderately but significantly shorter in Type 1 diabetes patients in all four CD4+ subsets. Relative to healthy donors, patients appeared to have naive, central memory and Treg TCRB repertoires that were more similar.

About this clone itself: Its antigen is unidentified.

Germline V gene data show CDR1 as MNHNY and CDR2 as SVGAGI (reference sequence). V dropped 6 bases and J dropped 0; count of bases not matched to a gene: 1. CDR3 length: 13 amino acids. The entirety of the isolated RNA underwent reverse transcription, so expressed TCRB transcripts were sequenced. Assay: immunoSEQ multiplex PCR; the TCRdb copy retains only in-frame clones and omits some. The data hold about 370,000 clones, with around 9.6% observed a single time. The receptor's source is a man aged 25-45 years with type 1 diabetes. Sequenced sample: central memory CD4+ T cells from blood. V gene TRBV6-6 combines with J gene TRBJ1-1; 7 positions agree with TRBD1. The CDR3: CASRGQLNTEAFF. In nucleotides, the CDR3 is TGTGCCAGCAGGGGACAGTTGAACACTGAAGCTTTCTTT.